Listed here is a single T cell receptor beta chain. Its antigen is undetermined. This CDR3 spans 14 amino acids. The ends lost 6 bases at V and 0 bases at J; junction bases unmatched: 4. Germline CDR1 SEHNR, CDR2 FQNEAQ (reference sequence). Profiled with immunoSEQ multiplex PCR; TCRdb holds only in-frame clones, not every one. The table has 1.4 million or so clones, approximately 98.5% seen once; the top ten hold under 0.45%. The data belong to a study of shared clonotypes between healthy human individuals. Study-wide results and caveats: Blood alone was sampled, and tissue repertoires likely differ.

Donors were healthy HIV-negative adults without recently reported acute infections or vaccinations. CD4+ cell separation produced CD45RA+ naive and CD45RA-negative memory subsets. The chain links TRBV7-9 to TRBJ2-7, with 8 nucleotides matching TRBD1. The TCR was taken from a man aged 25 to 40 in good health. The sample consisted of naive CD4+ T cells sorted from blood. Regarding subset: CD45RA+ positively selected. Written as DNA, the CDR3 is TGTGCCAGCAGGAGGACAGGGAGCTCCTACGAGCAGTACTTC. It translates to CASRRTGSSYEQYF.